A single sample gave rise to the 7 T cell receptor beta chains below, sequenced in a study. Treg sorting used a CD4+CD25+CD127-/low gate. TCRdb ran MiXCR on the 5' RACE reads and lists one entry per CDR3 protein. The repertoire holds around 30,000 distinct CDR3 sequences, with 25% to 30% as singletons. Specimen: tumor-infiltrating Tregs sorted from the breast tumor. The receptor set was obtained from a female donor with breast cancer.

This clonotype has at least ten counts. The chain is built from TRBV5-1 and TRBJ2-1, with 7 bases fitting TRBD2. The CDR3 totals 15 residues. J gave up 5 bases and V 4 bases, and 9 bases lay outside the gene matches. The germline gives CDR1 SGHRS, CDR2 YFSETQ. The CDR3 DNA is TGCGCCAGCAGCCCCCGGTGGCTAGCGGACAATGAGCAGTTCTTC. As protein: CASSPRWLADNEQFF.

This clonotype was seen more than once but under ten times. The chain is built from TRBV28 and TRBJ1-5, with D perhaps matching TRBD1 (6 bases). Trimming removed 6 bases at V and 5 bases at J, with 17 bases between. The CDR3 is 15 residues long. Germline V gene data show CDR1 as MDHEN and CDR2 as SYDVKM. The CDR3 sequence: CASRQPRGYHQPQHF. The CDR3 region has the DNA TGTGCCAGCAGACAACCCAGGGGTTATCATCAGCCCCAGCATTTT.

In this sample, this clonotype turned up many times. The V gene is TRBV7-2, the J gene TRBJ2-7; 8 bases fit TRBD2. Trimming cost V 1 base and J 3 bases; bases outside gene matches: 5. Germline CDR1 and CDR2: SGHTA and FQGNSA. The CDR3 runs 15 residues. The CDR3 sequence: CASSLVLAENYEQYF. The CDR3 coding sequence is TGTGCCAGCAGCTTAGTACTAGCGGAGAACTACGAGCAGTACTTC.

The DNA of the CDR3 is TGTGCCAGCAAGGCCGGAGGGATAGGGAGCCTCTATGGCTACACCTTC. The encoded protein is CASKAGGIGSLYGYTF. The chain combines TRBV6-5 with TRBJ1-2; unclear D gene. V was cut by 7 bases and J by 4 bases, with 22 bases left in between. Germline CDR1 and CDR2: MNHEY and SVGAGI. The CDR3 is 16 amino acids.

This clonotype was seen repeatedly, ten times or more. V and J are TRBV5-1 and TRBJ2-7; no clear D gene. With 1 base removed from V and 3 bases from J, the gap between germline ends came to 8 bases. The CDR3 totals 13 residues. Per the germline V gene, CDR1 is SGHRS and CDR2 is YFSETQ. In DNA, the CDR3 is TGCGCCAGCAGCTTGCGGTTAGACTACGAGCAGTACTTC. This gives the protein CASSLRLDYEQYF.

Concerning this clonotype itself: Given a much more abundant clone one base away, this may be a read error. The genes are TRBV6-5 and TRBJ2-3; TRBD2 matches 11 bases. The CDR3 length is 16 residues. The germline gives CDR1 MNHEY, CDR2 SVGAGI. Trimming at V came to 7 bases and at J to 1 base, leaving 7 bases not matched to a gene. Written as DNA, the CDR3 is TGTGCCAGCACCAGACTAGCGGGGACTGGCACAGATACGCAGTATTTT. This codes for CASTRLAGTGTDTQYF.

The sample holds many counts of this clonotype. The rearrangement uses TRBV7-2 and TRBJ1-1; TRBD1 matches at 10 bases. CDR1 is SGHTA and CDR2 is FQGNSA in the germline V gene. With 5 bases clipped from V and 2 bases from J, the junction kept 8 bases outside the gene matches. CDR3 length equals 16 residues. Here the CDR3 DNA reads TGTGCCAGCAGCACCGGGACAGGGGTGCGAAACACTGAAGCTTTCTTT. The encoded protein is CASSTGTGVRNTEAFF.